This record looks at one T cell receptor beta chain sequence and its context. This specimen belongs to a study of blood T cell repertoires in COVID-19. Study-level information: Sites across the United States, Italy and Spain contributed samples from acute and convalescent COVID-19. Sample material is recorded as cDNA or gDNA derived from T cells, B-cell-depleted T cells, or PBMCs.

The CDR3 runs to 17 residues. Deletions cut 2 bases from V and 0 bases from J, with 17 bases between. Germline V gene sequence: CDR1 MGHRA, CDR2 YSYEKL. Authors' processing steps: Reference gene primer amplification gave nucleated cell count estimates. Generated by immunoSEQ multiplex PCR, the TCRdb table keeps only in-frame clones and is missing some. The DNA gave D and trimming, while V, J and clone size come from that table. The table has about 110,000 clones, around 89% seen once; the top ten hold around 6.5%. This chain connects TRBV4-1 to TRBJ2-7, with D possibly matching TRBD2 (5 bases). The source material was peripheral blood. This receptor was taken from a man between 45 and 60 years old with active or convalescent COVID-19. The CDR3 here is CASSQLGERKFSYEQYF. The CDR3 DNA sequence: TGCGCCAGCAGCCAACTAGGCGAGCGGAAATTCTCCTACGAGCAGTACTTC.